This T cell receptor beta chain was recorded in a study of T cell changes during pregnancy in multiple sclerosis. CDR3 length equals 16 residues. Trimming stripped 0 bases from V and 0 bases from J, with 9 bases between. Germline lookup yields CDR1 SGHRS and CDR2 YFSETQ. Measured with immunoSEQ multiplex PCR; TCRdb has only the in-frame clones, and not every one. The sample lists some 110,000 clones, 80% to 95% occurring once. This sequence was found in a female donor with multiple sclerosis, enrolled in a pregnancy study. The rearrangement links TRBV5-1 to TRBJ2-2; perhaps TRBD1 as D (6 bases). This specimen consisted of peripheral blood, obtained after pregnancy. The CDR3 loop reads CASSLGGQTNTGELFF. The CDR3 DNA follows: TGCGCCAGCAGCTTGGGGGGACAAACGAACACCGGGGAGCTGTTTTTT. Full variable domain (remainder filled in from reference TRBV5-1 and TRBJ2-2): KAGVTQTPRYLIKTRGQQVTLSCSPISGHRSVSWYQQTPGQGLQFLFEYFSETQRNKGNFPGRFSGRQFSNSRSEMNVSTLELGDSALYLCASSLGGQTNTGELFFGEGSRLTVL.